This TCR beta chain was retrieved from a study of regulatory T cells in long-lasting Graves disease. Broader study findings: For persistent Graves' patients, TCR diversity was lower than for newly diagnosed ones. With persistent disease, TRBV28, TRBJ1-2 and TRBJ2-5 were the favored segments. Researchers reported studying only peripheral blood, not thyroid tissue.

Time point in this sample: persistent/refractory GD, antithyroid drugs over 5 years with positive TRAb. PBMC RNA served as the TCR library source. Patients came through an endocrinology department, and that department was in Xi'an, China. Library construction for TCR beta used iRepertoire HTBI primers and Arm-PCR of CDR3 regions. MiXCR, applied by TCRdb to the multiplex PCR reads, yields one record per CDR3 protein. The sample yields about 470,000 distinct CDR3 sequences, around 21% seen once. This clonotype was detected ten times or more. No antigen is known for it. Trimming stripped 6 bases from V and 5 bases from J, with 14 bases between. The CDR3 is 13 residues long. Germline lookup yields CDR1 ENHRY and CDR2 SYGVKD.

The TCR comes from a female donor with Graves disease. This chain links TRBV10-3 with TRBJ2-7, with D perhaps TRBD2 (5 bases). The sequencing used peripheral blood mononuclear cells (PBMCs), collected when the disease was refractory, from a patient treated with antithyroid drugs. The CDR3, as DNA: TGTGCCATCAGATCGACGGGGTTGGACGAGCAGTACTTC. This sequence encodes CAIRSTGLDEQYF.